The 13 T cell receptor beta chains listed next were all sequenced from one sample in a study of blood T cell repertoires in COVID-19. TCRdb's copy holds only in-frame clones and misses some; the assay was immunoSEQ multiplex PCR. Altogether about 140,000 clones are present, around 73% being singletons, with the ten largest covering about a tenth. Material for sequencing was peripheral blood. All receptors derive from a man in his fifties or sixties who had recovered from COVID-19.

The table lists this clone with a few counts. The gene calls are TRBV29-1 and TRBJ2-1, with D unresolved. Per the germline V gene, CDR1 is SQVTM and CDR2 is ANQGSEA. CDR3 length equals 12 residues. V lost 0 bases and J lost 10, with 10 bases in between. CDR3 in DNA: TGCAGCGTTGAAGACCGGCGTAGCGAGCAGTTCTTC. Protein sequence: CSVEDRRSEQFF.

The rearrangement uses TRBV4-3 and TRBJ2-3; no clear D. V shed 0 bases and J shed 6 bases, with 13 bases lying between them. Germline V gene sequence: CDR1 LGHNA, CDR2 YSLEER. The CDR3 spans 15 residues. The CDR3 DNA is TGCGCCAGCAGCCAAGATCCCAGCGATGCGGATACGCAGTATTTT. It codes for CASSQDPSDADTQYF.

The CDR3 loop reads CASSEAPRLGYQPQHF. Here the CDR3 DNA reads TGTGCCAGCAGTGAAGCCCCCCGGTTGGGCTATCAGCCCCAGCATTTT. This sequence joins TRBV6-1 and TRBJ1-5, with D unclear. The CDR3 has 16 residues. From germline, CDR1 is MNHNS and CDR2 SASEGT. The V end lost 0 bases, the J end lost 5 bases, and 14 bases lay between the germline ends.

This clone occurred a few times. This chain joins TRBV10-1 and TRBJ2-7, with a weak D call TRBD1 (7 bases). Germline V gene data show CDR1 as WNHNN and CDR2 as SYGVQD (reference sequence). The CDR3 contains 13 residues. V lost 11 bases and J 0 bases, leaving 14 bases between the germline ends. The CDR3 loop is CAVKQGGSYEQYF. Here the CDR3 DNA reads TGCGCCGTTAAGCAGGGGGGCTCCTACGAGCAGTACTTC.

The gene calls are TRBV9 and TRBJ2-2; 7 bases match TRBD1. Unmatched junction bases numbered 4, after V lost 2 bases and J lost 3 bases. The length of the CDR3 is 15 residues. Germline CDR1 SGDLS, CDR2 YYNGEE. This chain's CDR3 is CASSVGDSHTGELFF. For the CDR3, the DNA is TGTGCCAGCAGCGTCGGGGACAGTCACACCGGGGAGCTGTTTTTT.

The CDR3: CASRMIAGQTDTQYF. CDR3 in DNA: TGTGCCAGCAGAATGATAGCGGGACAAACAGATACGCAGTATTTT. This chain links TRBV2 with TRBJ2-3, with 8 positions matching TRBD2. This CDR3 spans 15 amino acids. V gave up 6 bases and J gave up 3 bases; unmatched junction bases: 8. The germline V gene encodes CDR1 SNHLY and CDR2 FYNNEI.

The genes are TRBV11-2 and TRBJ2-2, with D unresolved. The CDR3 covers 12 residues. Germline loops: CDR1 SGHAT, CDR2 FQNNGV. V lost 8 bases and J 4 bases, leaving 8 bases between the germline ends. The chain's CDR3 is CASSRSTGELFF. The DNA for the CDR3 is TGTGCCAGCTCTAGGAGCACCGGGGAGCTGTTTTTT.

The gene calls are TRBV15 and TRBJ1-1, with 9 bases lining up with TRBD1. The junction had 10 bases not matched to a gene; V was cut back by 5 bases and J by 3 bases. The CDR3 is made up of 16 amino acids. Germline loops: CDR1 LNHNV, CDR2 YYDKDF (reference sequence). For the CDR3, the DNA is TGTGCCACCAGCTTCGGACAGGGGAAGGGTGACACTGAAGCTTTCTTT. Its protein product is CATSFGQGKGDTEAFF.

This chain joins TRBV2 and TRBJ2-4, with 9 bases matching TRBD1. The V and J ends lost 10 bases and 8 bases, in that order; junction bases with no gene match: 12. Germline V gene lookup returns CDR1 SNHLY and CDR2 FYNNEI. CDR3 length: 14 amino acids. This chain's CDR3 is CATAPTGGGHIQYF. The CDR3 DNA is TGTGCCACCGCCCCGACAGGGGGAGGGCACATTCAGTACTTC.

V gene TRBV9 combines with J gene TRBJ2-7, with D possibly TRBD2 on 5 matching bases. In germline, CDR1 is SGDLS, CDR2 YYNGEE. This CDR3 comprises 15 residues. V gave up 4 bases and J gave up 0 bases, with 14 bases separating them. The DNA for the CDR3 is TGTGCCAGCAGCCCGCCGGGGAGCCGCTCCTACGAGCAGTACTTC. It specifies CASSPPGSRSYEQYF.

This chain uses TRBV18 with TRBJ2-2, with D maybe TRBD1 (6 bases). CDR1 KGHSH and CDR2 LQKENI come from the germline V gene. V lost 2 bases and J lost 0, with 10 bases in between. The CDR3 totals 16 residues. The CDR3 DNA is TGTGCCAGCTCACCAGAAGGGACAACGAACACCGGGGAGCTGTTTTTT. Translated, it gives CASSPEGTTNTGELFF.

This clone occurred a few times. This rearrangement joins TRBV19 to TRBJ2-2, with a possible D match to TRBD1 (7 bases). The CDR3 length is 15 residues. V was clipped by 7 bases and J by 0 bases, with 12 bases between them. In germline, CDR1 is LNHDA, CDR2 SQIVND (reference sequence). DNA of the CDR3: TGTGCCAGTACGGAGGGGGCTGCGAACACCGGGGAGCTGTTTTTT. Translating it yields CASTEGAANTGELFF.

This sequence joins TRBV9 and TRBJ2-1; 9 bases agree with TRBD2. J lost 7 bases, V lost 0 bases, and 8 bases had no gene match. The CDR3 spans 16 residues. Germline V gene sequence: CDR1 SGDLS, CDR2 YYNGEE. CDR3 in amino acids: CASSVVSGRVSNEQFF. DNA for the CDR3: TGTGCCAGCAGCGTAGTTAGCGGGAGAGTGTCAAATGAGCAGTTCTTC.